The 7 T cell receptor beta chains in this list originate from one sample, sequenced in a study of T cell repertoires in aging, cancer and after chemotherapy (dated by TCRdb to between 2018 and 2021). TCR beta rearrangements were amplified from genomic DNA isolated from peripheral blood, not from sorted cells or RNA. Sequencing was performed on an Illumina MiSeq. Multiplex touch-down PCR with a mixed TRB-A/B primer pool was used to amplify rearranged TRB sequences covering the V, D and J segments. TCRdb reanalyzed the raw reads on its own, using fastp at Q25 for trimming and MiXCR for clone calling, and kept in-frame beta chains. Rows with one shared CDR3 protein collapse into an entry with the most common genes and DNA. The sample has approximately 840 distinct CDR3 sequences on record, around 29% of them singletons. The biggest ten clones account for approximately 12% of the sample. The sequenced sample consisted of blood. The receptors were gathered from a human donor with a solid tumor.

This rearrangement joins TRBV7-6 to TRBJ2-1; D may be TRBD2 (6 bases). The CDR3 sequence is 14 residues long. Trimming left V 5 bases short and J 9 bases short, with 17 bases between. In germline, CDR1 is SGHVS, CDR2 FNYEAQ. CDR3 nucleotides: TGTGCCAGCAGCGGGCTGACTAGTTCCATTGAGCAGTTCTTC. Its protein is CASSGLTSSIEQFF.

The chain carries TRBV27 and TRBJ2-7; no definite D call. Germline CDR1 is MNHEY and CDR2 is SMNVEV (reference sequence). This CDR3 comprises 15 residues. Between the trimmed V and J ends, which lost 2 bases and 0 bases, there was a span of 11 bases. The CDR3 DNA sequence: TGTGCCAGCAGTTTAGGGCAGGAGAGCTCCTACGAGCAGTACTTC. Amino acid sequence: CASSLGQESSYEQYF.

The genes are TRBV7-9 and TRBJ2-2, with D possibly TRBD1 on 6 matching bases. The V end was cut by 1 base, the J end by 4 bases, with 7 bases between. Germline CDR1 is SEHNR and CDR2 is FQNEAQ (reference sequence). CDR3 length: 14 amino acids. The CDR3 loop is CASSLGGPTGELFF. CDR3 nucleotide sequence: TGTGCCAGCAGCTTAGGGGGGCCCACCGGGGAGCTGTTTTTT.

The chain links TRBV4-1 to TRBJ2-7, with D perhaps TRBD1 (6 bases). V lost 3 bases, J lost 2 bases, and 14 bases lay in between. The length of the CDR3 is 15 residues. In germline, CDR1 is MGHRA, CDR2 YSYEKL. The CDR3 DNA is TGCGCCAGCAGCCAGGGAGTGCAGGGGCCCTACGAGCAGTACTTC. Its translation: CASSQGVQGPYEQYF.

Here the CDR3 reads CSARAGHVSGELFF. The CDR3 DNA follows: TGCAGTGCTAGAGCCGGGCACGTTTCCGGGGAGCTGTTTTTT. The chain joins TRBV20-1 to TRBJ2-2; D remains ambiguous. The CDR3 sequence is 14 residues long. V lost 1 base, J lost 6 bases, and 12 bases lay in between. CDR1 and CDR2 (germline): DFQATT, SNEGSKA (reference sequence).

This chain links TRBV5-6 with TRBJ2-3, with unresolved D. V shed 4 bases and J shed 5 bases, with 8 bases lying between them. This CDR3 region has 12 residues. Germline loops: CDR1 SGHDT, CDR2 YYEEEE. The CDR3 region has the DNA TGTGCCAGCAGCGGAGCAGTAGATACGCAGTATTTT. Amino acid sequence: CASSGAVDTQYF.

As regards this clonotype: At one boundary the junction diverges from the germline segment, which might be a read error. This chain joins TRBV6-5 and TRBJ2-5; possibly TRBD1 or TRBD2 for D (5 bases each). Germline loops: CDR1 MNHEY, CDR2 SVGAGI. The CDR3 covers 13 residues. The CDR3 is CASSYSGADGFNF. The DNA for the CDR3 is TGTGCCAGCAGTTACTCCGGGGCGGACGGGTTTAACTTC.